This TCR beta chain was sequenced during a study of OX40 agonist ivuxolimab in advanced cancers. Study at large: A history of anti-PD-1, anti-PD-L1 or anti-CTLA-4 therapy was acceptable, and 40% had some.

CDR3 size: 15 residues. CDR1 and CDR2 (germline): MNHNS, SASEGT. Between the trimmed V and J ends, which lost 3 bases and 4 bases, there was a span of 10 bases. Patients with autoimmune history or systemic immunosuppression were excluded. Using immunoSEQ multiplex PCR, the repertoire was profiled, and TCRdb retains in-frame clones only, with some absent. The sample holds about 11,000 clones, about 89% seen once. This clonotype was sampled from an adult with an advanced solid tumor such as melanoma, head and neck, liver or kidney cancer. The V and J genes are TRBV6-1 and TRBJ2-6, with D perhaps matching TRBD2 (6 bases). The sequenced sample was CD4+ or CD8+ T cells sorted from blood, obtained in a trial of the OX40 agonist ivuxolimab. CDR3 loop: CASSEGGAGANVLTF. The CDR3 region has the DNA TGTGCCAGCAGTGAGGGCGGGGCGGGGGCCAACGTCCTGACTTTC.